This TCR beta chain appears in the sequencing data of a study of T cell changes during pregnancy in multiple sclerosis. Clones were read by immunoSEQ multiplex PCR, and TCRdb kept only the in-frame ones, dropping some. The sample records just under 20,000 clones, 86% being singletons. The input for sequencing was CD8+ T cells from peripheral blood mononuclear cells, taken in the third trimester of pregnancy. This sequence originates from a female donor in good health, enrolled as a control in a pregnancy study.

CDR3 nucleotides: TGTGCCACCAGCACTCAGGAAGGCACTGGCTACACCTTC. Its translation is CATSTQEGTGYTF. V gene TRBV15 combines with J gene TRBJ1-2, with D unclear. The CDR3 has 13 residues. The germline gives CDR1 LNHNV, CDR2 YYDKDF (reference sequence). Trimming removed 4 bases at V and 7 bases at J, with 13 bases between.